Each of the 29 T cell receptor beta chains below was sequenced from the same sample in a study of T cells in Graves' hyperthyroidism and ophthalmopathy. Amplification yielded TCR beta CDR3 regions, with RNA transcripts as the source. HTBI primers were the set used in a first-round RT-PCR of the TCR CDR3. TCRdb independently ran MiXCR on the multiplex PCR reads; one entry per CDR3 protein. The table shows more than 500,000 distinct CDR3 sequences, with around 15% occurring only once. Input material: blood. Source of these receptors: a woman aged 25 to 39 with Graves' ophthalmopathy.

Points on this clonotype: Possible read error: a much larger clone is one base away. The chain combines TRBV27 with TRBJ2-3, with D perhaps TRBD1 or TRBD2 (5 bases each). Germline V lookup: CDR1 MNHEY, CDR2 SMNVEV (reference sequence). The CDR3 sequence is 15 residues long. The chain's CDR3 is CASSLSRGSTGTQYF. Here the CDR3 DNA reads TGTGCCAGCAGTTTATCCCGAGGGAGCACAGGTACGCAGTATTTT.

In this sample, this clonotype turned up a few times. The chain combines TRBV7-2 with TRBJ1-4; 8 bases match TRBD1. CDR3 length: 14 residues. Germline values: CDR1 SGHTA, CDR2 FQGNSA. The trim removed 2 bases at V and 8 bases at J, leaving 4 bases unmatched. The CDR3 sequence is CASSLSGGKEKLFF. The CDR3 DNA reads as TGTGCCAGCAGCTTATCAGGGGGCAAGGAAAAACTGTTTTTT.

The chain uses TRBV12-3 or TRBV12-4 and TRBJ1-2; the match to TRBD1 covers 9 bases. V dropped 3 bases and J dropped 8; count of bases not matched to a gene: 7. The CDR3 spans 14 residues. The CDR3 sequence: CASSFAGTGTGYTF. The CDR3 DNA is TGTGCCAGCAGTTTCGCCGGGACAGGGACCGGCTACACCTTC.

This clonotype came up many times. The chain employs TRBV27 and TRBJ2-1, with TRBD1 matching over 8 bases. The CDR3 sequence is 13 residues long. The J segment lost 6 bases and the V segment lost 5 bases, leaving 3 bases of the junction unmatched. Per the germline V gene, CDR1 is MNHEY and CDR2 is SMNVEV (reference sequence). The CDR3 region is CASSPRGLNEQFF. CDR3 in DNA: TGTGCCAGCAGTCCCAGGGGGCTCAATGAGCAGTTCTTC.

In its sample, this clonotype was seen many times. V is TRBV29-1 and J is TRBJ2-1; 14 nucleotides align to TRBD2. V lost 4 bases to trimming and J lost 5 bases; unmatched junction nucleotides: 10. The CDR3 contains 17 residues. The germline CDR1 and CDR2 sequences are SQVTM and ANQGSEA. In DNA, the CDR3 is TGCAGCGTTGGAGGGACTAGCGGGAGTGCCGCAAACAATGAGCAGTTCTTC. Translating gives CSVGGTSGSAANNEQFF.

This clonotype was seen ten or more times. The chain recombines TRBV11-2 with TRBJ2-7, with D uncertain. CDR1 is SGHAT and CDR2 is FQNNGV in the germline V gene. Trimming shortened V by 7 bases and J by 6 bases, and 10 bases separated the two germline ends. The CDR3 length is 11 residues. The CDR3 here is CASTAGREQYF. The CDR3 DNA sequence: TGTGCCAGCACCGCAGGACGCGAGCAGTACTTC.

Points on this clonotype: A read error may account for a junction end that differs from germline. This chain links TRBV28 with TRBJ1-3; D not certain. The germline V gene has CDR1 MDHEN and CDR2 SYDVKM. The CDR3 is made up of 11 amino acids. The CDR3 here is CASRSGSTIYF. CDR3 nucleotides: TGTGCCAGCCGTTCTGGAAGCACCATATATTTT.

This chain connects TRBV13 to TRBJ1-2; D is perhaps TRBD1 (6 bases). V lost 5 bases, J lost 7 bases, and 14 bases lay in between. The CDR3 runs 13 residues. From germline, CDR1 is PRHDT and CDR2 FYEKMQ (reference sequence). The CDR3 reads CASSQGPWSGYTF. Here the CDR3 DNA reads TGTGCCAGCAGCCAGGGGCCCTGGTCTGGCTACACCTTC.

This clonotype was observed a few times. This chain's CDR3 is CASSYSRDNEQFF. The CDR3 DNA follows: TGTGCCAGCAGTTACTCCAGAGACAATGAGCAGTTCTTC. The genes are TRBV6-2 or TRBV6-3 and TRBJ2-1; D is uncertain. CDR1 is MNHEY and CDR2 is SVGEGT in the germline V gene. Trimming took off 0 bases at V and 5 bases at J, with 5 bases between the two ends. CDR3 size: 13 residues.

The genes are TRBV7-8 and TRBJ2-3, with 12 bases that match TRBD2. The J segment lost 4 bases and the V segment lost 6 bases, leaving 5 bases of the junction unmatched. CDR1 is SGHVS, CDR2 FQNEAQ, per germline. This CDR3 has 15 amino acids. In nucleotides, the CDR3 is TGTGCCAGCAGGTTACTAGCGGGAGGACCAGATACGCAGTATTTT. As protein: CASRLLAGGPDTQYF.

This clonotype was detected ten times or more. The V call is TRBV20-1, the J call TRBJ2-3, with D perhaps TRBD2 (7 bases). Germline loops: CDR1 DFQATT, CDR2 SNEGSKA (reference sequence). The V end lost 5 bases, the J end lost 3 bases, and 21 bases lay between the germline ends. This CDR3 comprises 16 residues. DNA of the CDR3: TGCAGTGCTTGCTGTGGGGGGAGGGGGGAAACAGATACGCAGTATTTT. Its protein is CSACCGGRGETDTQYF.

At least ten counts were recorded for this clonotype. J is TRBJ2-3 and V is TRBV20-1; 7 bases are shared with TRBD2. This CDR3 is built from 13 residues. Germline-derived CDR1 and CDR2 are DFQATT and SNEGSKA (reference sequence). The CDR3, as DNA: TGCAGCACCAGCGGGGTGAGCACAGATACGCAGTATTTT. Protein sequence: CSTSGVSTDTQYF.

This clonotype was observed a handful of times. Since a much larger clone is just one base distant, this may be a read error. The chain has TRBV12-3 or TRBV12-4 and TRBJ1-1; TRBD1 matches at 8 bases. Trimming removed 1 base from V and 13 bases from J; junction bases left unmatched: 8. The CDR3 runs 13 residues. The CDR3 coding sequence is TGTGCCAGCAGTTTAGAGGACAGGGATCGAGTTTTCTTT. This gives the protein CASSLEDRDRVFF.

The CDR3 is CAAGTANTGELFF. DNA of the CDR3: TGTGCAGCAGGGACGGCGAACACCGGGGAGCTGTTTTTT. The chain recombines TRBV19 with TRBJ2-2; D is tentatively TRBD1 or TRBD2 (5 bases each). The CDR3 covers 13 residues. CDR1 LNHDA and CDR2 SQIVND come from the germline V gene (reference sequence).

The CDR3 protein is CASSDLTSGRPGLTDTQYF. For the CDR3, the DNA is TGTGCCAGCAGTGACCTGACTAGCGGGAGACCCGGTCTCACAGATACGCAGTATTTT. V and J are TRBV6-2 or TRBV6-3 and TRBJ2-3; TRBD2 matches at 12 bases. Per germline, CDR1 MNHEY and CDR2 SVGEGT. J was trimmed by 2 bases and V by 5 bases; bases with no gene match: 14. CDR3 size: 19 residues.

This clonotype has at least ten counts. Here the CDR3 DNA reads TGTGCCAGCAGCTATACTAGCGGGAGTGGGGAGACCCAGTACTTC. The encoded protein is CASSYTSGSGETQYF. The chain combines TRBV7-2 with TRBJ2-5; the match to TRBD2 covers 11 bases. The ends lost 4 bases at V and 5 bases at J; junction bases unmatched: 6. This CDR3 spans 15 amino acids. CDR1 is SGHTA, CDR2 FQGNSA, per germline.

This clonotype was seen many times. This chain links TRBV10-3 with TRBJ1-5; TRBD1 matches 7 bases. CDR1 and CDR2 from the germline V gene are ENHRY and SYGVKD. V shed 0 bases, J shed 0 bases, and the junction held 8 bases outside the gene matches. The CDR3 is made up of 18 amino acids. The CDR3 coding sequence is TGTGCCATCAGTGAGTCCCGGGACAGAGGCCTTAGCAATCAGCCCCAGCATTTT. As protein: CAISESRDRGLSNQPQHF.

With respect to this clonotype: This may come from a read error, since a much larger clone is one base off. V is TRBV12-3 or TRBV12-4 and J is TRBJ2-5, with 7 bases that match TRBD2. CDR3 size: 16 residues. CDR3 sequence: CASSFMASGALETRYF. CDR3 sequence (DNA): TGTGCCAGCAGTTTTATGGCTAGCGGAGCCTTAGAGACCCGGTACTTC.

This clonotype was counted ten times or more. This chain links TRBV28 with TRBJ2-1; 7 bases agree with TRBD2. The CDR3 length is 14 residues. J lost 7 bases, V lost 3 bases, and 6 bases had no gene match. Germline assignment: CDR1 MDHEN and CDR2 SYDVKM. In nucleotides, the CDR3 is TGTGCCAGCAGTTTCCAGCGGGGTGGGAATGAGCAGTTCTTC. As protein: CASSFQRGGNEQFF. The full variable domain, in which reference TRBV28 and TRBJ2-1 provide the parts outside the CDR3, is DVKVTQSSRYLVKRTGEKVFLECVQDMDHENMFWYRQDPGLGLRLIYFSYDVKMKEKGDIPEGYSVSREKKERFSLILESASTNQTSMYLCASSFQRGGNEQFFGPGTRLTVL.

Comments on this clonotype: It may be a read error: a sequence one base away is much more abundant. The chain recombines TRBV4-2 with TRBJ2-3; D ambiguous. V was trimmed by 3 bases and J by 0 bases, leaving 10 bases between them. The germline gives CDR1 LGHNA, CDR2 YNFKEQ. The CDR3 spans 15 residues. The DNA of the CDR3 is TGTGCCAGCAGCCATGGTCCAACCAGCACAGATACGCAGTATTTT. It translates to CASSHGPTSTDTQYF.

This clonotype was observed many times. The V and J genes are TRBV11-3 and TRBJ2-7; the D gene is possibly TRBD1 (5 bases). The CDR3 consists of 13 residues. Germline loops: CDR1 SGHNT, CDR2 YENEEA. Trimming shortened V by 5 bases and J by 3 bases, and 11 bases separated the two germline ends. The CDR3 is CASSPGHLYEQYF. The CDR3 DNA sequence: TGTGCCAGCAGCCCCGGACATCTCTACGAGCAGTACTTC.

This clonotype was seen ten or more times. The chain has TRBV2 and TRBJ1-1, with TRBD1 identical over 7 bases. Per the germline V gene, CDR1 is SNHLY and CDR2 is FYNNEI. This CDR3 has 14 residues. The junction had 10 bases not matched to a gene; V was cut back by 8 bases and J by 4 bases. CDR3 coding DNA: TGTGCCAGCTTAGGGACAGTATCGGCCACTGAAGCTTTCTTT. Its translation is CASLGTVSATEAFF.

The genes are TRBV28 and TRBJ2-7; D remains unclear. The V end lost 8 bases, the J end lost 0 bases, and 5 bases lay between the germline ends. The germline V gene has CDR1 MDHEN and CDR2 SYDVKM. CDR3 size: 11 residues. CDR3 nucleotide sequence: TGTGCCAGCCTGAGCTCCTACGAGCAGTACTTC. It specifies CASLSSYEQYF.

The chain uses TRBV30 and TRBJ1-5; 8 bases are a match to TRBD1. The CDR3 extends over 14 amino acids. Per the germline V gene, CDR1 is GTSNPN and CDR2 is SVGIG (reference sequence). The trim removed 4 bases at V and 4 bases at J, leaving 6 bases unmatched. CDR3 sequence: CAWNTGQGNQPQHF. The CDR3 DNA reads TGTGCCTGGAATACTGGACAGGGAAATCAGCCCCAGCATTTT.

This clonotype was recorded a few times. The chain recombines TRBV20-1 with TRBJ2-2, with 13 bases that match TRBD2. With 3 bases clipped from V and 7 bases from J, the junction kept 8 bases outside the gene matches. CDR3 size: 16 residues. The germline V gene has CDR1 DFQATT and CDR2 SNEGSKA (reference sequence). The chain's CDR3 is CSASPGLAGTYGELFF. DNA of the CDR3: TGCAGTGCTAGTCCGGGACTAGCGGGAACATACGGGGAGCTGTTTTTT.

This clonotype was seen only a few times. The chain has TRBV20-1 and TRBJ2-3, with D perhaps being TRBD1 or TRBD2 (6 bases each). The V gene's germline CDR1 is DFQATT and CDR2 SNEGSKA (reference sequence). This CDR3 has 16 residues. The V end lost 2 bases, the J end lost 1 base, and 16 bases lay between the germline ends. The CDR3 sequence is CSARNPGAGGTDTQYF. The CDR3 coding sequence is TGCAGTGCTAGAAACCCGGGGGCCGGTGGCACAGATACGCAGTATTTT.

This clonotype was seen many times. The chain joins TRBV12-3 or TRBV12-4 to TRBJ2-4; 8 nucleotides align to TRBD1. CDR3 length: 13 residues. After removal of 7 bases from V and 8 bases from J, the junction contained 7 bases not matched to a gene. CDR3: CASTRTGRDIQYF. The CDR3 DNA reads TGTGCCAGCACCAGGACAGGGAGAGACATTCAGTACTTC.

Ten or more counts support this clonotype. The chain employs TRBV20-1 and TRBJ2-7, with D unclear. CDR1 is DFQATT and CDR2 is SNEGSKA in the germline V gene (reference sequence). The CDR3 consists of 13 residues. V lost 1 base and J lost 0, with 7 bases in between. CDR3 nucleotide sequence: TGCAGTGCTAGAGTGGGCGGCTCCTACGAGCAGTACTTC. Encoded protein: CSARVGGSYEQYF.

In DNA form, the CDR3 reads TGCAGCTTCCCCCACGGGTACTACAATGAGCAGTTCTTC. Amino acids: CSFPHGYYNEQFF. The chain links TRBV29-1 to TRBJ2-1; D is unclear. The length of the CDR3 is 13 residues. The V end was cut by 8 bases, the J end by 3 bases, with 14 bases between. Germline CDR1 SQVTM, CDR2 ANQGSEA.